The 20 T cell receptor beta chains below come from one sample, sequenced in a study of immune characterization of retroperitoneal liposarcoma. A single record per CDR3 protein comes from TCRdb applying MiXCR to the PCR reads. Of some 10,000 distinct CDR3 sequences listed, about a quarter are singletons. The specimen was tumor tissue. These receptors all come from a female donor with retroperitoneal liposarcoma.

The CDR3 DNA is TGTGCCAGCAGCTTGGGGCAGGACCTTTACAATGAGCAGTTCTTC. Its protein product is CASSLGQDLYNEQFF. The rearrangement links TRBV11-2 to TRBJ2-1; D perhaps matches TRBD1 (5 bases). V dropped 3 bases and J dropped 4 bases, with 13 bases sitting between them. The CDR3 sequence is 15 residues long. CDR1 is SGHAT, CDR2 FQNNGV, per germline.

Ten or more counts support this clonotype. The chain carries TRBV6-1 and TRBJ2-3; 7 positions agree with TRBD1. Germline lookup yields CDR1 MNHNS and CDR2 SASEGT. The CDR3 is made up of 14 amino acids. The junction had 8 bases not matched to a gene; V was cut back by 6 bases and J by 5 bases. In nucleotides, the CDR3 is TGTGCCAGCAGACCTAGACAGGGAAGAGATACGCAGTATTTT. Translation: CASRPRQGRDTQYF.

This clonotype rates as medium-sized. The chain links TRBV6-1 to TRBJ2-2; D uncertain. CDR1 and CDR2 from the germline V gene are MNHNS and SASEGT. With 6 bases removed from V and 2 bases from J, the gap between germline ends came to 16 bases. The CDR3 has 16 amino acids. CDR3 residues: CASSPPVSVNTGELFF. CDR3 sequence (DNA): TGTGCCAGCAGCCCCCCGGTGTCAGTCAACACCGGGGAGCTGTTTTTT.

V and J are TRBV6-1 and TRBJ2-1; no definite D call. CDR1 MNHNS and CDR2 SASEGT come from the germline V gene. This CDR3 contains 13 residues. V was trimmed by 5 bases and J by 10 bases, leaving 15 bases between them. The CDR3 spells CASSSRTHYEQFF. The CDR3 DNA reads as TGTGCCAGCAGTTCTCGGACCCACTACGAGCAGTTCTTC.

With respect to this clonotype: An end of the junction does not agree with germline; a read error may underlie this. The CDR3 loop reads CASSVNLGGETQYF. CDR3 coding DNA: TGTGCCAGCAGTGTGAACCTGGGAGGAGAGACCCAGTACTTT. The genes are TRBV6-1 and TRBJ2-3, with D tentatively TRBD2 (6 bases). CDR1 MNHNS and CDR2 SASEGT come from the germline V gene. The CDR3 totals 14 residues.

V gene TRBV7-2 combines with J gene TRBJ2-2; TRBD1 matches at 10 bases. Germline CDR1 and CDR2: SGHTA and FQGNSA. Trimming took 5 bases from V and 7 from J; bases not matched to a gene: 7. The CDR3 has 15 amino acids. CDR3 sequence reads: CASSPPTGGGGELFF. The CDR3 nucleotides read TGTGCCAGCAGCCCACCGACAGGGGGCGGCGGGGAGCTGTTTTTT.

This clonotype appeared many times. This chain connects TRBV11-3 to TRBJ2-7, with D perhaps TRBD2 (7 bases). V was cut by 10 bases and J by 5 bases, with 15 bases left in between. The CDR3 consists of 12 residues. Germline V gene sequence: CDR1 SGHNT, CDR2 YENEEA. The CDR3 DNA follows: TGTGCCATCCGCGGAGGGGGGGACGAGCAGTACTTC. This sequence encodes CAIRGGGDEQYF.

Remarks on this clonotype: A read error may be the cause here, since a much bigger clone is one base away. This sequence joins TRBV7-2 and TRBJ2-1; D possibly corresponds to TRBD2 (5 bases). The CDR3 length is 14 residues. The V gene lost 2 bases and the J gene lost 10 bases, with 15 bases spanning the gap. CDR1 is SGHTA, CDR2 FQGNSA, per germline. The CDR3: CASSLQEASYEQFF. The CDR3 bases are TGTGCCAGCAGCTTACAGGAGGCCTCCTACGAGCAGTTCTTC.

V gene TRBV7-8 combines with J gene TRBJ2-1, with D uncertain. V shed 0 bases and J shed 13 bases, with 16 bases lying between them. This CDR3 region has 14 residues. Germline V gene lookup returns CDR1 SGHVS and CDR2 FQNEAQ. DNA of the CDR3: TGTGCCAGCAGCTTAGCGGTAGAACAAGAGACCCAGTTCTTC. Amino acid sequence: CASSLAVEQETQFF. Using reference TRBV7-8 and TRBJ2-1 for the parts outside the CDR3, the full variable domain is GAGVSQSPRYKVAKRGQDVALRCDPISGHVSLFWYQQALGQGPEFLTYFQNEAQLDKSGLPSDRFFAERPEGSVSTLKIQRTQQEDSAVYLCASSLAVEQETQFFGPGTRLTVL.

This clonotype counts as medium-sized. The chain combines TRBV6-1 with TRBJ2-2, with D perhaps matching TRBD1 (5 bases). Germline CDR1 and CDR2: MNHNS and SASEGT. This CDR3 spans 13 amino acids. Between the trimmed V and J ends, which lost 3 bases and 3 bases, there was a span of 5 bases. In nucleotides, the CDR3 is TGTGCCAGCAGTGACAGGGACACCGGGGAGCTGTTTTTT. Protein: CASSDRDTGELFF.

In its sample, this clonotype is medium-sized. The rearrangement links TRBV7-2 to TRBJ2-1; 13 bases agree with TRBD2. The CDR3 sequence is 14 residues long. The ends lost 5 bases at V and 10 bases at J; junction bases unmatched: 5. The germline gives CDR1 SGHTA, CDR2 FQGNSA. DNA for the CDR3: TGTGCCAGCAGCCTGGGACTAGCGGGGATCGAGCAGTTCTTC. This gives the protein CASSLGLAGIEQFF. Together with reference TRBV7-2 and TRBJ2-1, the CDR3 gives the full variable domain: GAGVSQSPSNKVTEKGKDVELRCDPISGHTALYWYRQSLGQGLEFLIYFQGNSAPDKSGLPSDRFSAERTGGSVSTLTIQRTQQEDSAVYLCASSLGLAGIEQFFGPGTRLTVL.

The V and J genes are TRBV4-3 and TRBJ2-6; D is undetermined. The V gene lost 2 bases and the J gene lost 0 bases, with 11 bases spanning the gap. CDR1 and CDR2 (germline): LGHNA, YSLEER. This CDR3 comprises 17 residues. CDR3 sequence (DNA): TGCGCCAGCAGCCAACCCCTTCGGGCCTCTGGGGCCAACGTCCTGACTTTC. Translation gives CASSQPLRASGANVLTF.

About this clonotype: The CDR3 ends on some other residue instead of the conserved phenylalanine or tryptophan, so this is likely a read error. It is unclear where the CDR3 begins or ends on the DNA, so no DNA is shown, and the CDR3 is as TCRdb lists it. The CDR3 here is CASRWGYNEQFL. V usage is TRBV6-1 and J usage is TRBJ1-1; TRBD1 reflects the table's D call only, with no check against the DNA. The CDR3 has 12 residues if both end residues are counted. The V gene's germline CDR1 is MNHNS and CDR2 SASEGT.

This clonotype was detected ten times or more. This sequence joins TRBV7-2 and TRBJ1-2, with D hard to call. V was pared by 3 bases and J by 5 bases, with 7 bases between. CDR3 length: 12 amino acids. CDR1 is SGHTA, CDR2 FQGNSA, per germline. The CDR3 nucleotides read TGTGCCAGCAGCTTCATCGGGTATGGCTACACCTTC. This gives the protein CASSFIGYGYTF.

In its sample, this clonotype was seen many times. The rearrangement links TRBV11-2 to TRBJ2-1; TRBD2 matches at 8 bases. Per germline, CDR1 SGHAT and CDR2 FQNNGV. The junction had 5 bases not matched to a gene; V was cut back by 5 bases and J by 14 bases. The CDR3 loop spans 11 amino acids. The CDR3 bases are TGTGCCAGCAGCAATAGCGGGACGGAGTTCTTC. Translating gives CASSNSGTEFF.

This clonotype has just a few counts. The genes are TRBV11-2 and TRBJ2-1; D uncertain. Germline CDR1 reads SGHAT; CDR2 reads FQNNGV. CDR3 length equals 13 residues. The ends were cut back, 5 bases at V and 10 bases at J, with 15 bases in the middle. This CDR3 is CASSRHTYYEQFF. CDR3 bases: TGTGCCAGCAGCCGACACACCTACTACGAGCAGTTCTTC.

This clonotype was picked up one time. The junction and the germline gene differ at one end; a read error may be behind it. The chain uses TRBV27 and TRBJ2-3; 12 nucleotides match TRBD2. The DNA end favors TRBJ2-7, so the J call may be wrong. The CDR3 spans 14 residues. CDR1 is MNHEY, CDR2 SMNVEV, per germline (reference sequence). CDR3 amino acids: CTSSLTSGSYEQYF. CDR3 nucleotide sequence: TGTACCAGCAGCCTGACTAGCGGGAGTTACGAGCAGTACTTC.

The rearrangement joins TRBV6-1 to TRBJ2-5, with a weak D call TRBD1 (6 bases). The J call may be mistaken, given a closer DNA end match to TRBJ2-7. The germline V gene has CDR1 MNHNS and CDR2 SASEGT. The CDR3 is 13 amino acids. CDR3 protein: CASGRTAYYEQYV. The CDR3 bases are TGTGCCAGCGGACGGACAGCTTACTACGAGCAGTACGTC.

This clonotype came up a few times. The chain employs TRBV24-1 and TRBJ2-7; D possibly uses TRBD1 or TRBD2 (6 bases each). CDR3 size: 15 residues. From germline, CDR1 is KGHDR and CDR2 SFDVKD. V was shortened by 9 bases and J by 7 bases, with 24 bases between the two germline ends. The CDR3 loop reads CATSGGPGATREQYF. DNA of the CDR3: TGTGCCACCTCCGGCGGACCGGGGGCTACAAGGGAGCAGTACTTC.

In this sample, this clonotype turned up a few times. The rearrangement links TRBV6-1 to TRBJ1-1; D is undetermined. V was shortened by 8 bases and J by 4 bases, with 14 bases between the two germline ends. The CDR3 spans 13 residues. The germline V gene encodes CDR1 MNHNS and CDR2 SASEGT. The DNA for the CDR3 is TGTGCCAGCGTACAGTCCCTGGGCACTGAAGCTTTCTTT. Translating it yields CASVQSLGTEAFF.